This is a list of T cell receptor beta chains from one sample in a study of shared clonotypes between healthy human individuals. Profiling relied on immunoSEQ multiplex PCR, and the TCRdb table lists in-frame clones only, not all of them. The sample contains 2,500,000 or so clones, approximately 93% of which appear only once. The specimen sequenced was naive CD4+ T cells from PBMCs. The receptors were gathered from a man between 18 and 35 years old in good health. Some clones in this sample may be carry-over from other donors' samples. Each CDR3 is given with its conserved first and last residue. The D gene is left open where the match is weak. Part of the rows lack a size; the others show once, few, many or a class for expanded clones.

V	D	size	J	CDR3	DNA
TRBV29-1	.	.	TRBJ1-3	CSVDSGNTIYF	TGCAGCGTTGACTCTGGAAACACCATATATTTT
TRBV10-3	.	.	TRBJ2-3	CAIRGGPSDTQYF	TGTGCCATCAGAGGAGGGCCATCAGATACGCAGTATTTT
TRBV18	.	.	TRBJ1-1	CASSLHGGGNTEAFF	TGTGCCAGCTCCTTACACGGGGGGGGAAACACTGAAGCTTTCTTT
TRBV18	.	.	TRBJ2-7	CASSGGGEQYF	TGTGCCAGCTCGGGAGGCGGCGAGCAGTACTTC
TRBV19	TRBD2	once	TRBJ2-7	CASALSGRIYEQYF	TGTGCCAGCGCCCTTAGCGGGAGGATTTACGAGCAGTACTTC
TRBV10-2	.	.	TRBJ2-1	CASIQTVPLDNEQFF	TGCGCCAGCATCCAGACGGTCCCACTCGATAATGAGCAGTTCTTC
TRBV4-2	TRBD2	.	TRBJ2-7	CASSQDLGREREQYF	TGTGCCAGCAGCCAAGATCTGGGGCGGGAGAGAGAGCAGTACTTC
TRBV28	TRBD1	.	TRBJ2-1	CASRTGGNLGSNEQFF	TGTGCCAGCAGGACAGGGGGCAACTTGGGTTCAAATGAGCAGTTCTTC
TRBV5-4	TRBD1	once	TRBJ1-2	CASSYGQGAYGYTF	TGTGCCAGCAGCTATGGACAGGGGGCCTATGGCTACACCTTC
TRBV7-3	.	.	TRBJ2-5	CASGDQETQYF	TGTGCCAGCGGGGACCAAGAGACCCAGTACTTC
TRBV15	.	.	TRBJ1-1	CATSSQGNTEAFF	TGTGCCACCAGCTCCCAGGGGAACACTGAAGCTTTCTTT
TRBV9	.	once	TRBJ2-1	CASSVNSRDEQFF	TGTGCCAGCAGCGTTAATTCTAGGGACGAGCAGTTCTTC
TRBV9	.	.	TRBJ2-3	CASSARGPSTDTQYF	TGTGCCAGCAGCGCCCGGGGACCAAGCACAGATACGCAGTATTTT
TRBV6-4	TRBD1	once	TRBJ1-1	CASSRTGGEGEAFF	TGTGCCAGCAGTCGGACAGGGGGTGAGGGTGAAGCTTTCTTT
TRBV28	TRBD1	.	TRBJ2-7	CASRRGGQGEQYF	TGTGCCAGCAGACGCGGGGGACAGGGCGAGCAGTACTTC
TRBV15	.	.	TRBJ2-3	CATSRQGASPIFTDTQYF	TGTGCCACCAGCAGACAAGGGGCTAGCCCCATTTTCACAGATACGCAGTATTTT
TRBV5-4	TRBD1	.	TRBJ2-7	CASSPGQGAYEQYF	TGTGCCAGCAGCCCCGGACAGGGGGCTTACGAGCAGTACTTC
TRBV28	TRBD1	.	TRBJ1-6	CASSLSGTGPNSPLHF	TGTGCCAGCAGTTTAAGCGGGACAGGGCCGAATTCACCCCTCCACTTT
TRBV5-1	TRBD1	.	TRBJ2-1	CASSRGTGVNEQFF	TGCGCCAGCAGCCGAGGGACAGGCGTTAATGAGCAGTTCTTC
TRBV27	TRBD2	.	TRBJ2-1	CASSLNPVASGAYNEQFF	TGTGCCAGCAGTTTAAATCCTGTAGCTAGCGGGGCTTACAATGAGCAGTTCTTC
TRBV21-1	.	.	TRBJ1-4	CASSAGGDEKLFF	TGTGCCAGCAGCGCGGGGGGGGATGAAAAACTGTTTTTT
TRBV2	.	once	TRBJ2-7	CASSDMGAATYEQYF	TGTGCCAGCAGTGATATGGGGGCCGCCACCTACGAGCAGTACTTC
TRBV4-3	.	.	TRBJ2-5	CASSQGVRETQYF	TGCGCCAGCAGCCAAGGGGTGCGAGAGACCCAGTACTTC
TRBV30	.	few	TRBJ1-4	CAWAGSQGNEKLFF	TGTGCCTGGGCTGGCTCACAGGGTAATGAAAAACTGTTTTTT
TRBV7-2	.	.	TRBJ2-7	CASSLGAVQYF	TGTGCCAGCAGCTTAGGGGCGGTGCAGTACTTC
TRBV7-8	.	.	TRBJ2-1	CASRTIRGSYNEQFF	TGTGCCAGCAGAACTATTCGGGGCTCCTACAATGAGCAGTTCTTC
TRBV6-1	TRBD1	.	TRBJ1-1	CASSVTGQDTEAFF	TGTGCCAGCAGTGTCACGGGACAGGACACTGAAGCTTTCTTT
TRBV9	.	once	TRBJ2-1	CASSKQGGGLAGSSYNEQFF	TGTGCCAGCAGTAAACAGGGGGGTGGATTAGCGGGAAGCTCCTACAATGAGCAGTTCTTC
TRBV2	.	.	TRBJ2-6	CASSTGANVLTF	TGTGCCAGCAGTACCGGGGCCAACGTCCTGACTTTC
TRBV6-1	.	.	TRBJ2-7	CASSDYEQYF	TGTGCCAGCAGTGATTACGAGCAGTACTTC
TRBV25-1	TRBD2	.	TRBJ2-7	CASSEYKGLAFHEQYF	TGTGCCAGCAGTGAATATAAGGGACTAGCGTTCCACGAGCAGTACTTC
TRBV6-6	TRBD1	.	TRBJ1-5	CASRRGTGDNQPQHF	TGTGCCAGCAGACGAGGAACAGGGGACAATCAGCCCCAGCATTTT
TRBV5-1	TRBD1	.	TRBJ1-4	CASSISGTGDEKLFF	TGCGCCAGCAGCATCTCCGGGACAGGGGATGAAAAACTGTTTTTT
TRBV5-4	TRBD2	.	TRBJ2-2	CASSPATSGSAGELFF	TGTGCCAGCAGCCCGGCCACTAGCGGGAGTGCCGGGGAGCTGTTTTTT
TRBV6-1	TRBD2	.	TRBJ2-1	CASSLTSGIGEQFF	TGTGCCAGCAGTTTGACTAGCGGGATCGGTGAGCAGTTCTTC
TRBV27	TRBD1	.	TRBJ2-6	CASSLRGLGGANVLTF	TGTGCCAGCAGTTTAAGGGGGCTTGGTGGGGCCAACGTCCTGACTTTC
TRBV5-1	.	.	TRBJ1-2	CASSFGRGRIYGYTF	TGCGCCAGCAGCTTCGGCAGGGGACGAATCTATGGCTACACCTTC
TRBV19	TRBD1	.	TRBJ1-1	CASAGTGLTEAFF	TGTGCCAGTGCAGGGACAGGGCTAACGGAAGCTTTCTTT
TRBV28	.	.	TRBJ1-2	CASSPGRNYGYTF	TGTGCCAGCAGTCCTGGGCGTAACTATGGCTACACCTTC
TRBV27	TRBD1	once	TRBJ1-1	CASSIYRGAEAFF	TGTGCCAGCAGTATATACAGGGGAGCCGAAGCTTTCTTT
TRBV28	.	.	TRBJ2-1	CASSTENRSDNEQFF	TGTGCCAGCAGTACAGAAAATCGTTCCGACAATGAGCAGTTCTTC
TRBV7-9	TRBD1	.	TRBJ1-4	CASSSGTGREKLFF	TGTGCCAGCAGCTCGGGGACAGGGAGAGAAAAACTGTTTTTT
TRBV7-3	.	.	TRBJ1-6	CASSSSNSPLHF	TGTGCCAGCAGCTCCTCTAATTCACCCCTCCACTTT
TRBV28	.	.	TRBJ1-4	CASHRSTGYNEKLFF	TGTGCCAGCCATCGGAGTACAGGATATAATGAAAAACTGTTTTTT
TRBV27	.	.	TRBJ1-2	CASSFGGPSNGYTF	TGTGCCAGCAGTTTCGGAGGGCCCTCCAATGGCTACACCTTC
TRBV21-1	.	.	TRBJ1-5	CASSIPNRDYSNQPQHF	TGTGCCAGCAGCATCCCAAACAGGGATTATAGCAATCAGCCCCAGCATTTT
TRBV6-5	.	.	TRBJ1-2	CASSFAGGYGYTF	TGTGCCAGCAGTTTCGCGGGCGGTTATGGCTACACCTTC
TRBV2	TRBD1	.	TRBJ1-4	CASSGTGANGEKLFF	TGTGCCAGCAGTGGGACAGGGGCCAACGGAGAAAAACTGTTTTTT
TRBV28	.	once	TRBJ1-3	CASSLLQGTGNTIYF	TGTGCCAGCAGTTTATTGCAGGGAACTGGAAACACCATATATTTT
TRBV5-1	TRBD2	.	TRBJ2-7	CASSLGLAFYYEQYF	TGCGCCAGCAGCTTGGGACTAGCGTTCTACTACGAGCAGTACTTC
TRBV6-5	.	.	TRBJ1-5	CASSYNGGADQPQHF	TGTGCCAGCAGTTACAACGGGGGAGCTGATCAGCCCCAGCATTTT
TRBV19	.	.	TRBJ1-1	CASSIISPPNTEAFF	TGTGCCAGTAGTATAATCAGCCCACCGAACACTGAAGCTTTCTTT
TRBV7-2	.	.	TRBJ1-6	CASSLATGLNSPLHF	TGTGCCAGCAGCTTAGCCACAGGGCTTAATTCACCCCTCCACTTT
TRBV18	.	.	TRBJ1-1	CASSPQAGMLNTEAFF	TGTGCCAGCTCACCACAAGCAGGGATGTTAAACACTGAAGCTTTCTTT
TRBV11-2	.	.	TRBJ2-3	CASSLGGHSTDTQYF	TGTGCCAGCAGCTTAGGGGGGCATTCCACAGATACGCAGTATTTT
TRBV27	.	.	TRBJ2-7	CASSSIAGSSDEQYF	TGTGCCAGCAGTTCTATAGCCGGGAGTTCGGACGAGCAGTACTTC
TRBV5-6	.	.	TRBJ2-3	CASSFFRSSTDTQYF	TGTGCCAGCAGCTTCTTCCGGTCTAGCACAGATACGCAGTATTTT
TRBV27	.	.	TRBJ1-6	CASSFGVPYNSPLHF	TGTGCCAGCAGTTTTGGGGTTCCCTATAATTCACCCCTCCACTTT
TRBV2	.	.	TRBJ1-1	CASSGRPKNTEAFF	TGTGCCAGCAGTGGACGGCCAAAGAACACTGAAGCTTTCTTT